The entry that follows covers one T cell receptor (beta chain) sequence. CDR1 and CDR2 from the germline V gene are SGDLS and YYNGEE. V was trimmed by 0 bases and J by 3 bases, leaving 13 bases between them. This CDR3 contains 16 residues. This sample stems from a study of blood T cell repertoires in COVID-19. In the study overall: COVID-19 samples, acute and convalescent, were from the United States, Italy and Spain. T cells, B-cell-depleted T cells, or PBMCs provided the cDNA or gDNA that served as material.

Original analysis: Using reference gene primer amplification, nucleated cell counts were estimated. The data were produced by immunoSEQ multiplex PCR, yet TCRdb's version contains in-frame clones alone and is incomplete. The V and J calls and clone size are taken from that table; D and trimming were inferred from the DNA. The data hold under 200,000 clones, with 88% observed a single time. The chain uses TRBV9 and TRBJ2-1; weak D call: TRBD2 (6 bases). The sequence came from a man aged 40-49 years with active or convalescent COVID-19. Sequences were obtained from peripheral blood. As DNA, the CDR3 is TGTGCCAGCAGCGTAGGCCTAGCGTTAGGCTACAATGAGCAGTTCTTC. It encodes CASSVGLALGYNEQFF.